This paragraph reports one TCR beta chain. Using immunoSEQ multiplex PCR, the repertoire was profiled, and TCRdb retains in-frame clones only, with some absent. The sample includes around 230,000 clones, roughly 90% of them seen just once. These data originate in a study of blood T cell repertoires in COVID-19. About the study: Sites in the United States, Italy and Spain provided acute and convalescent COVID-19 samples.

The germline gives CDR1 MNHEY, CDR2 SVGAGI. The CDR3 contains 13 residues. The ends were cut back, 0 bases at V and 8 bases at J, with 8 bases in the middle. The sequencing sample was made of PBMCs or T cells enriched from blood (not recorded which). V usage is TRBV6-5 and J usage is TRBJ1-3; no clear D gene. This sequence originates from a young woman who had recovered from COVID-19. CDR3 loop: CASSYSLGDTIYF. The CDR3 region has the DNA TGTGCCAGCAGTTACTCCCTCGGAGACACCATATATTTT.